These 20 T cell receptor beta chains were sequenced from one sample in a study of cytomegalovirus exposure and HLA in healthy donors. The PCR was carried out with 60 Vbeta primers and 13 Jbeta primers. TCRdb's table, derived via immunoSEQ multiplex PCR, lists solely in-frame clones and lacks some. Here the sample spans roughly 140,000 clones, 80% to 90% being singletons. Sequenced material: PBMCs. The receptor source for this set is a woman under 30 in good health and CMV-seronegative.

The chain employs TRBV28 and TRBJ1-4, with TRBD1 as a possible D gene (5 bases). The CDR3 sequence is 15 residues long. Trimming pared 5 bases from V and 3 bases from J, leaving 13 bases between. Germline CDR1 reads MDHEN; CDR2 reads SYDVKM. The CDR3 DNA reads TGTGCCAGCAGTCCAAGGGGTACCCCTAATGAAAAACTGTTTTTT. Encoded protein: CASSPRGTPNEKLFF. The full variable domain, completed using reference TRBV28 and TRBJ1-4, is DVKVTQSSRYLVKRTGEKVFLECVQDMDHENMFWYRQDPGLGLRLIYFSYDVKMKEKGDIPEGYSVSREKKERFSLILESASTNQTSMYLCASSPRGTPNEKLFFGSGTQLSVL.

Here the CDR3 DNA reads TGTGCCAGCAGCTCTTCCCAGACAGGGATGCCGCCCCAGCATTTT. Protein product: CASSSSQTGMPPQHF. The chain has TRBV5-8 and TRBJ1-5; TRBD1 matches 7 bases. The V gene's germline CDR1 is SGHTS and CDR2 YDEGEE. V gave up 3 bases and J gave up 9 bases; unmatched junction bases: 12. The CDR3 covers 15 residues.

The V and J genes are TRBV9 and TRBJ2-5; maybe TRBD1 (6 bases). Trimming pared 2 bases from V and 5 bases from J, leaving 13 bases between. This CDR3 contains 14 residues. Germline V lookup: CDR1 SGDLS, CDR2 YYNGEE. CDR3 in DNA: TGTGCCAGCAGCGTTGGACAGTTGTCGGAGACCCAGTACTTC. Amino acid sequence: CASSVGQLSETQYF.

The CDR3 region is CASSSGGSTGELFF. CDR3 DNA: TGTGCCAGCAGCTCCGGGGGGTCCACCGGGGAGCTGTTTTTT. The chain is built from TRBV9 and TRBJ2-2; 7 bases fit TRBD2. After removal of 4 bases from V and 4 bases from J, the junction contained 4 bases not matched to a gene. This CDR3 is built from 14 residues. Germline loops: CDR1 SGDLS, CDR2 YYNGEE.

In regard to this clone: The same CDR3 arises from other DNA sequences in this sample as well. The CDR3 loop reads CASSLAQATNYGYTF. In DNA, the CDR3 is TGTGCCAGCAGCTTGGCGCAGGCCACTAACTATGGCTACACCTTC. The chain combines TRBV5-6 with TRBJ1-2, with unresolved D. The germline V gene has CDR1 SGHDT and CDR2 YYEEEE. V dropped 0 bases and J dropped 0 bases, with 9 bases sitting between them. This CDR3 spans 15 amino acids.

Worth noting for this clone: Other nucleotide sequences in the sample specify the same CDR3. The gene calls are TRBV19 and TRBJ2-3; 10 positions agree with TRBD2. Germline V gene data show CDR1 as LNHDA and CDR2 as SQIVND (reference sequence). The CDR3 extends over 14 amino acids. J lost 4 bases, V lost 6 bases, and 4 bases had no gene match. The CDR3 DNA reads TGTGCCAGTAGGCTAGCGGGAGCGGCAGATACGCAGTATTTT. Amino acid sequence: CASRLAGAADTQYF.

This sequence joins TRBV6-6 and TRBJ1-5; 7 bases agree with TRBD1. CDR3 length equals 14 residues. Germline V gene lookup returns CDR1 MNHNY and CDR2 SVGAGI (reference sequence). V was clipped by 10 bases and J by 2 bases; unmatched bases: 8. CDR3 region: CATLLTGGNQPQHF. In DNA, the CDR3 is TGTGCCACTCTCCTCACAGGGGGCAATCAGCCCCAGCATTTT.

The V call is TRBV6-5, the J call TRBJ2-5; 7 nucleotides agree with TRBD2. CDR3 length: 13 residues. Germline CDR1 MNHEY, CDR2 SVGAGI. Trimming cost V 2 bases and J 7 bases; bases outside gene matches: 4. CDR3 DNA: TGTGCCAGCAGTTACGGGGGGGTTGCGACCCAGTACTTC. It encodes CASSYGGVATQYF.

The chain carries TRBV6-5 and TRBJ1-1; the D is unclear. The germline V gene has CDR1 MNHEY and CDR2 SVGAGI. V was trimmed by 5 bases and J by 1 base, leaving 14 bases between them. The CDR3 spans 15 residues. CDR3 amino acids: CASSTFQHENTEAFF. Written as DNA, the CDR3 is TGTGCCAGCAGTACCTTCCAACACGAGAACACTGAAGCTTTCTTT.

In regard to this clone: Other DNA sequences within the sample encode an identical CDR3. The V and J genes are TRBV19 and TRBJ2-3; 10 bases line up with TRBD2. The CDR3 has 14 residues. Germline loops: CDR1 LNHDA, CDR2 SQIVND (reference sequence). Unmatched junction bases numbered 2, after V lost 8 bases and J lost 0 bases. CDR3 DNA sequence: TGTGCCAGTCGGACTAGCGGAAGCACAGATACGCAGTATTTT. Amino acid sequence: CASRTSGSTDTQYF.

This chain connects TRBV5-1 to TRBJ1-1, with 9 bases lining up with TRBD1. CDR1 is SGHRS, CDR2 YFSETQ, per germline. This CDR3 has 17 amino acids. Trimming at V came to 2 bases and at J to 4 bases, leaving 12 bases not matched to a gene. The CDR3 is CASSFRDRVNLATEAFF. The CDR3 DNA reads TGCGCCAGCAGCTTCCGGGACAGGGTAAATCTCGCCACTGAAGCTTTCTTT. The variable domain in full, with the rest retrieved from reference TRBV5-1 and TRBJ1-1, is KAGVTQTPRYLIKTRGQQVTLSCSPISGHRSVSWYQQTPGQGLQFLFEYFSETQRNKGNFPGRFSGRQFSNSRSEMNVSTLELGDSALYLCASSFRDRVNLATEAFFGQGTRLTVV.

The genes are TRBV5-1 and TRBJ2-7, with 10 bases identical to TRBD2. With 1 base clipped from V and 1 base from J, the junction kept 2 bases outside the gene matches. Per the germline V gene, CDR1 is SGHRS and CDR2 is YFSETQ. The CDR3 has 15 amino acids. CDR3 sequence (DNA): TGCGCCAGCAGCTTGAATAGCGGGAGGTCCTACGAGCAGTACTTC. It codes for CASSLNSGRSYEQYF.

The genes are TRBV4-2 and TRBJ1-3, with TRBD1 matching 8 bases. CDR1 and CDR2 from the germline V gene are LGHNA and YNFKEQ. CDR3 length: 15 residues. The trim removed 1 base at V and 1 base at J, leaving 0 bases unmatched. CDR3 nucleotide sequence: TGTGCCAGCAGCCAAGGGACAGGGTCTGGAAACACCATATATTTT. It encodes CASSQGTGSGNTIYF.

V usage is TRBV19 and J usage is TRBJ2-7; possibly TRBD2 for D (5 bases). V was cut by 0 bases and J by 4 bases, with 10 bases left in between. This CDR3 region has 14 residues. Germline loops: CDR1 LNHDA, CDR2 SQIVND (reference sequence). CDR3 region: CASSIDGGGYEQYF. The CDR3 DNA is TGTGCCAGTAGTATAGATGGAGGCGGGTACGAGCAGTACTTC.

V and J are TRBV25-1 and TRBJ2-5, with 8 bases lining up with TRBD1. Germline loops: CDR1 MGHDK, CDR2 SYGVNS. The CDR3 spans 18 residues. V dropped 4 bases and J dropped 3; count of bases not matched to a gene: 16. This chain's CDR3 is CASSVGWVDRGAKETQYF. The CDR3 DNA reads TGTGCCAGCAGTGTTGGGTGGGTTGACAGGGGTGCCAAAGAGACCCAGTACTTC.

This clone is a singleton in its sample. The J gene is TRBJ2-7, the V gene TRBV7-9, with D possibly being TRBD2 (6 bases). This CDR3 comprises 17 residues. Germline V CDR1 and CDR2: SEHNR, FQNEAQ (reference sequence). Trimming left V 5 bases short and J 1 base short, with 21 bases between. The CDR3: CASSHPEVVAVSYEQYF. The CDR3 coding sequence is TGTGCCAGCAGCCACCCTGAGGTGGTAGCGGTTTCCTACGAGCAGTACTTC. Complete variable domain (other parts from reference TRBV7-9 and TRBJ2-7): DTGVSQNPRHKITKRGQNVTFRCDPISEHNRLYWYRQTLGQGPEFLTYFQNEAQLEKSRLLSDRFSAERPKGSFSTLEIQRTEQGDSAMYLCASSHPEVVAVSYEQYFGPGTRLTVT.

This CDR3 reads CASSRVQGRTDTQYF. CDR3 DNA: TGTGCCAGTAGTAGGGTGCAGGGTAGGACAGATACGCAGTATTTT. V and J are TRBV19 and TRBJ2-3; possible D gene TRBD1, 5 bases. Germline V gives CDR1 LNHDA, CDR2 SQIVND (reference sequence). V lost 4 bases and J 3 bases, leaving 14 bases between the germline ends. The CDR3 has 15 residues. The entire variable domain, with the rest obtained from reference TRBV19 and TRBJ2-3, is as follows: DGGITQSPKYLFRKEGQNVTLSCEQNLNHDAMYWYRQDPGQGLRLIYYSQIVNDFQKGDIAEGYSVSREKKESFPLTVTSAQKNPTAFYLCASSRVQGRTDTQYFGPGTRLTVL.

The CDR3 sequence is CASSHRQGSYNEQFF. CDR3 in DNA: TGCGCCAGCAGCCACCGACAGGGGTCCTACAATGAGCAGTTCTTC. The V gene is TRBV4-1, the J gene TRBJ2-1; 8 positions match TRBD1. The germline V gene encodes CDR1 MGHRA and CDR2 YSYEKL. Trimming cost V 3 bases and J 1 base; bases outside gene matches: 2. The CDR3 has 15 amino acids.

The chain uses TRBV28 and TRBJ2-7; D not certain. V was pared by 5 bases and J by 3 bases, with 8 bases between. The germline V gene has CDR1 MDHEN and CDR2 SYDVKM. CDR3 length: 12 amino acids. CDR3 coding DNA: TGTGCCAGCAGTGAACAGAGCTACGAGCAGTACTTC. It translates to CASSEQSYEQYF.

The chain carries TRBV2 and TRBJ2-3; no clear D gene. The germline V gene has CDR1 SNHLY and CDR2 FYNNEI. This CDR3 has 10 residues. V lost 10 bases and J 6 bases, leaving 8 bases between the germline ends. CDR3 sequence (DNA): TGTGCCAAGCAGGTCGATACGCAGTATTTT. This sequence encodes CAKQVDTQYF.